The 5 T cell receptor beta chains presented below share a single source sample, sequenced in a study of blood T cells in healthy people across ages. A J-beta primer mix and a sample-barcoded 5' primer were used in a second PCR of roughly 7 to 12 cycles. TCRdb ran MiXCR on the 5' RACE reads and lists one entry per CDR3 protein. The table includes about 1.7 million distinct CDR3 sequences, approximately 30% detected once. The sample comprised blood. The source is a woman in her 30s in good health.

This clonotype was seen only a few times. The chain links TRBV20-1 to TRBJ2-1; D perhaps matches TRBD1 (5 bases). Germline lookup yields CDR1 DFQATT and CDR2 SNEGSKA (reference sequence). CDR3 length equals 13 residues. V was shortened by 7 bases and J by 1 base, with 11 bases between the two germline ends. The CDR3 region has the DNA TGCAGTGTTTCAGGGAATTCCTACAATGAGCAGTTCTTC. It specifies CSVSGNSYNEQFF.

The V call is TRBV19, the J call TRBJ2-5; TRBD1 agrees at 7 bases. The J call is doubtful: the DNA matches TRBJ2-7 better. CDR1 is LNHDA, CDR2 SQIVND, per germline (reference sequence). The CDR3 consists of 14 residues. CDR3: CASSIRGLVDEQYF. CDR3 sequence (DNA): TGTGCCAGTAGTATAAGGGGGCTCGTCGACGAGCAGTACTTC.

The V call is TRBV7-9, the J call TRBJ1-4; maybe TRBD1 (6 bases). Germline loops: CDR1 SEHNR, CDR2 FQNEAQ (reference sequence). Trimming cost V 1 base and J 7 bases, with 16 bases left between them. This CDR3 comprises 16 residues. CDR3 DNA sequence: TGTGCCAGCAGCTTAGGAGCCGACAGGATAAGTGAAAAACTGTTTTTT. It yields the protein CASSLGADRISEKLFF.

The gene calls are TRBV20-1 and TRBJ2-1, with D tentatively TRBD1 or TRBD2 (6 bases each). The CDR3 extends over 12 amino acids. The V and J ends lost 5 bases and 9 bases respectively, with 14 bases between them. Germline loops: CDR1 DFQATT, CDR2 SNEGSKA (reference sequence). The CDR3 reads CSALGGGREQFF. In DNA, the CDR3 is TGCAGTGCTTTAGGGGGAGGTCGTGAGCAGTTCTTC.

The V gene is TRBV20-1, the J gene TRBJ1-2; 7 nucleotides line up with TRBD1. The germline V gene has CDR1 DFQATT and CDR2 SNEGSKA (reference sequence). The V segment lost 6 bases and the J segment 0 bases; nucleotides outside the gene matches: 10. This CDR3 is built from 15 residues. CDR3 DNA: TGCAGTGCACCCGACGCAGGGGGTTCTAACTATGGCTACACCTTC. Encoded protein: CSAPDAGGSNYGYTF.